These T cell receptor beta chains were read from a single sample in a study of immune heterogeneity within non-small cell lung tumors. TCRdb recomputed calls from the multiplex PCR reads with MiXCR, one row per CDR3 protein. This table has approximately 5,000 distinct CDR3 sequences, roughly 23% appearing once. The sequencing input was lung tumor tissue. The source is a woman aged 55-70 years with non-small cell lung cancer. Both conserved end residues are part of each CDR3. The order of the fields is J gene, V gene, D gene, clone size, CDR3 length, CDR3 protein, CDR3 DNA. A D gene is named only where the DNA matches it firmly. The size field is filled for only some rows; it gives once, few, many or a size class.

j_call: TRBJ2-3; v_call: TRBV12-3/TRBV12-4; d_call: -; clone_size: medium-sized; cdr3_length: 15; cdr3_aa: CASSLNGALTDTQYF; cdr3_nt: TGTGCCAGCAGTTTAAACGGGGCCCTCACAGATACGCAGTATTTT
j_call: TRBJ1-1; v_call: TRBV20-1; d_call: -; clone_size: medium-sized; cdr3_length: 10; cdr3_aa: CSARDEGAFF; cdr3_nt: TGCAGTGCTAGGGATGAGGGGGCTTTCTTT
j_call: TRBJ1-3; v_call: TRBV2; d_call: -; clone_size: medium-sized; cdr3_length: 13; cdr3_aa: CASSKSYGNTIYF; cdr3_nt: TGTGCCAGCAGTAAATCATACGGGAACACCATATATTTT
j_call: TRBJ2-1; v_call: TRBV28; d_call: -; clone_size: medium-sized; cdr3_length: 16; cdr3_aa: CASSLRWASAYNEQFF; cdr3_nt: TGTGCCAGCAGTTTACGGTGGGCGTCCGCCTACAATGAGCAGTTCTTC
j_call: TRBJ2-2; v_call: TRBV12-3/TRBV12-4; d_call: TRBD2; clone_size: -; cdr3_length: 16; cdr3_aa: CASRCRTSRGTGELFF; cdr3_nt: TGTGCCAGCAGGTGCCGGACTAGCCGGGGCACCGGGGAGCTGTTTTTT
j_call: TRBJ2-7; v_call: TRBV5-5; d_call: -; clone_size: many; cdr3_length: 14; cdr3_aa: CASSSRDVTYEQYF; cdr3_nt: TGTGCCAGCAGCTCACGGGACGTAACCTACGAGCAGTACTTC
j_call: TRBJ2-1; v_call: TRBV14; d_call: -; clone_size: -; cdr3_length: 14; cdr3_aa: CASSQPAGVNEQFF; cdr3_nt: TGTGCCAGCAGCCAACCTGCAGGGGTCAATGAGCAGTTCTTC
j_call: TRBJ2-3; v_call: TRBV28; d_call: TRBD2; clone_size: -; cdr3_length: 20; cdr3_aa: CGSSLIVLAGGGGVTDTQYF; cdr3_nt: TGTGGTAGCAGTTTAATCGTGCTAGCGGGAGGGGGGGGGGTCACAGATACGCAGTATTTT
j_call: TRBJ1-5; v_call: TRBV7-2; d_call: -; clone_size: medium-sized; cdr3_length: 14; cdr3_aa: CASSESIPNQPQHF; cdr3_nt: TGTGCCAGCAGCGAAAGCATCCCCAATCAGCCCCAGCATTTT
j_call: TRBJ2-6; v_call: TRBV11-3; d_call: -; clone_size: few; cdr3_length: 18; cdr3_aa: CASSLGRGGIAGANVLTF; cdr3_nt: TGTGCCAGCAGCTTAGGGAGAGGGGGGATCGCTGGGGCCAACGTCCTGACTTTC
j_call: TRBJ2-7; v_call: TRBV7-2; d_call: -; clone_size: medium-sized; cdr3_length: 13; cdr3_aa: CASGGTIPYEQYF; cdr3_nt: TGTGCCAGCGGGGGTACAATACCATACGAGCAGTACTTC
j_call: TRBJ2-7; v_call: TRBV7-9; d_call: TRBD2; clone_size: -; cdr3_length: 16; cdr3_aa: CASSPLDGREVYEQYF; cdr3_nt: TGTGCCAGCAGCCCTCTGGATGGGCGGGAGGTCTACGAGCAGTACTTC
j_call: TRBJ2-2; v_call: TRBV20-1; d_call: TRBD1; clone_size: few; cdr3_length: 17; cdr3_aa: CSARDRGKGAVKVELFF; cdr3_nt: TGCAGTGCTAGGGACAGGGGGAAGGGGGCCGTGAAGGTGGAGCTGTTTTTT
j_call: TRBJ1-2; v_call: TRBV11-2; d_call: TRBD1; clone_size: medium-sized; cdr3_length: 12; cdr3_aa: CASRGQGYGYTF; cdr3_nt: TGTGCCAGCAGAGGACAGGGCTATGGCTACACCTTC
j_call: TRBJ1-1; v_call: TRBV30; d_call: -; clone_size: few; cdr3_length: 14; cdr3_aa: CAWSKGQANTEAFF; cdr3_nt: TGTGCCTGGAGTAAAGGGCAGGCGAACACTGAAGCTTTCTTT
j_call: TRBJ2-7; v_call: TRBV7-3; d_call: TRBD2; clone_size: few; cdr3_length: 15; cdr3_aa: CASSLAGARAYEQYF; cdr3_nt: TGTGCCAGCAGCTTAGCGGGAGCCCGGGCCTACGAGCAGTACTTC
j_call: TRBJ2-2; v_call: TRBV11-2; d_call: -; clone_size: many; cdr3_length: 15; cdr3_aa: CASSLVGRGTGELFF; cdr3_nt: TGTGCCAGCAGCTTAGTGGGCAGGGGAACCGGGGAGCTGTTTTTT
j_call: TRBJ2-1; v_call: TRBV24-1; d_call: -; clone_size: few; cdr3_length: 14; cdr3_aa: CATSDWAPRGEQFF; cdr3_nt: TGTGCCACCAGTGATTGGGCCCCGAGGGGTGAGCAGTTCTTC
j_call: TRBJ2-2; v_call: TRBV27; d_call: -; clone_size: medium-sized; cdr3_length: 16; cdr3_aa: CASSPLLDGVAGELFF; cdr3_nt: TGTGCCAGCAGCCCCTTGTTGGATGGTGTGGCCGGGGAGCTGTTTTTT
j_call: TRBJ2-7; v_call: TRBV7-9; d_call: TRBD1; clone_size: -; cdr3_length: 15; cdr3_aa: CANSRSGTGFGEQYF; cdr3_nt: TGTGCCAACAGCCGCTCCGGGACAGGGTTTGGGGAGCAGTACTTC
j_call: TRBJ2-1; v_call: TRBV5-5; d_call: -; clone_size: -; cdr3_length: 13; cdr3_aa: CASSRPGYNEKLF; cdr3_nt: TGTGCCAGCAGCCGACCGGGGTACAATGAGAAGTTATTC
j_call: TRBJ2-2; v_call: TRBV30; d_call: -; clone_size: many; cdr3_length: 11; cdr3_aa: CAWMITGELFF; cdr3_nt: TGTGCCTGGATGATAACCGGGGAGCTGTTTTTT
j_call: TRBJ2-5; v_call: TRBV9; d_call: -; clone_size: few; cdr3_length: 16; cdr3_aa: CASSVGHLGTEETQYF; cdr3_nt: TGTGCCAGCAGCGTAGGGCACCTCGGGACTGAAGAGACCCAGTACTTC
j_call: TRBJ2-7; v_call: TRBV25-1; d_call: -; clone_size: medium-sized; cdr3_length: 14; cdr3_aa: CASSEYLKGDEQYF; cdr3_nt: TGTGCCAGCAGTGAATACTTAAAGGGAGACGAGCAGTACTTC
j_call: TRBJ2-5; v_call: TRBV24-1; d_call: TRBD2; clone_size: -; cdr3_length: 16; cdr3_aa: CATSDRIAGFQETQYF; cdr3_nt: TGTGCCACCAGTGATAGGATAGCGGGGTTTCAAGAGACCCAGTACTTC
j_call: TRBJ1-1; v_call: TRBV7-9; d_call: -; clone_size: few; cdr3_length: 12; cdr3_aa: CASRLSNTEAFF; cdr3_nt: TGTGCCAGCAGACTATCGAACACTGAAGCTTTCTTT
j_call: TRBJ2-1; v_call: TRBV3-1; d_call: -; clone_size: few; cdr3_length: 12; cdr3_aa: CASSQGGAPQFF; cdr3_nt: TGTGCCAGCAGCCAGGGCGGGGCCCCTCAGTTCTTC
j_call: TRBJ1-6; v_call: TRBV30; d_call: -; clone_size: few; cdr3_length: 15; cdr3_aa: CAWSLESSYNSPLHF; cdr3_nt: TGTGCCTGGAGTCTAGAAAGCTCCTATAATTCACCCCTCCACTTT
j_call: TRBJ1-5; v_call: TRBV13; d_call: -; clone_size: -; cdr3_length: 16; cdr3_aa: CASSLGYGYGNQPQHF; cdr3_nt: TGTGCCAGCAGCTTAGGCTATGGGTATGGCAATCAGCCCCAGCATTTT
j_call: TRBJ1-2; v_call: TRBV6-1; d_call: TRBD1; clone_size: -; cdr3_length: 12; cdr3_aa: CASSLQGRGYTF; cdr3_nt: TGTGCCAGCAGTCTACAGGGGAGGGGCTACACCTTC
j_call: TRBJ2-3; v_call: TRBV25-1; d_call: -; clone_size: few; cdr3_length: 15; cdr3_aa: CASSEWGTSTDTQYF; cdr3_nt: TGTGCCAGCAGTGAATGGGGTACTAGCACAGATACGCAGTATTTT
j_call: TRBJ2-2; v_call: TRBV10-1; d_call: TRBD1; clone_size: medium-sized; cdr3_length: 14; cdr3_aa: CASPGQGDTGELFF; cdr3_nt: TGCGCCAGTCCGGGACAGGGCGACACCGGGGAGCTGTTTTTT
j_call: TRBJ2-1; v_call: TRBV12-3/TRBV12-4; d_call: -; clone_size: many; cdr3_length: 12; cdr3_aa: CASSHLGTEQFF; cdr3_nt: TGTGCCAGCAGCCATTTGGGTACTGAGCAGTTCTTC
j_call: TRBJ2-5; v_call: TRBV5-1; d_call: -; clone_size: -; cdr3_length: 14; cdr3_aa: CASSLGGNQETQYF; cdr3_nt: TGCGCCAGCAGCTTGGGGGGGAATCAAGAGACCCAGTACTTC
j_call: TRBJ2-2; v_call: TRBV6-4; d_call: -; clone_size: few; cdr3_length: 14; cdr3_aa: CASRRAADTGELFF; cdr3_nt: TGTGCCAGCAGGAGGGCGGCGGACACCGGGGAGCTGTTTTTT
j_call: TRBJ2-1; v_call: TRBV5-5; d_call: -; clone_size: few; cdr3_length: 13; cdr3_aa: CASSRPGYNEQFF; cdr3_nt: TGTGCCAGCAGCCGACCGGGGTACAATGAGCAGTTCTTC
j_call: TRBJ2-7; v_call: TRBV5-8; d_call: TRBD1; clone_size: medium-sized; cdr3_length: 17; cdr3_aa: CASSLGTGGLSSYEQYF; cdr3_nt: TGTGCCAGCAGCTTGGGGACAGGGGGCCTTAGCTCCTACGAGCAGTACTTC
j_call: TRBJ1-2; v_call: TRBV6-1; d_call: TRBD1; clone_size: medium-sized; cdr3_length: 15; cdr3_aa: CASSPQGGGNYGYTF; cdr3_nt: TGTGCCAGCAGTCCCCAGGGGGGCGGGAACTATGGCTACACCTTC
j_call: TRBJ1-5; v_call: TRBV4-3; d_call: -; clone_size: few; cdr3_length: 13; cdr3_aa: CASSQVINQPQHF; cdr3_nt: TGCGCCAGCAGCCAAGTCATCAATCAGCCCCAGCATTTT
j_call: TRBJ1-1; v_call: TRBV28; d_call: -; clone_size: medium-sized; cdr3_length: 15; cdr3_aa: CASSAAPGWGTEAFF; cdr3_nt: TGTGCCAGCAGTGCGGCCCCGGGGTGGGGCACTGAAGCTTTCTTT
j_call: TRBJ1-5; v_call: TRBV10-3; d_call: -; clone_size: medium-sized; cdr3_length: 15; cdr3_aa: CAISEGWDSNQPQHF; cdr3_nt: TGTGCCATCAGTGAGGGATGGGATAGCAATCAGCCCCAGCATTTT
j_call: TRBJ2-5; v_call: TRBV29-1; d_call: TRBD1; clone_size: medium-sized; cdr3_length: 15; cdr3_aa: CSVEADRGRGETQYF; cdr3_nt: TGCAGCGTTGAGGCGGACAGGGGACGAGGGGAGACCCAGTACTTC
j_call: TRBJ2-3; v_call: TRBV3-1; d_call: -; clone_size: -; cdr3_length: 11; cdr3_aa: CASSQHDTQYF; cdr3_nt: TGTGCCAGCAGCCAGCACGATACGCAGTATTTT
j_call: TRBJ2-1; v_call: TRBV7-2; d_call: TRBD2; clone_size: many; cdr3_length: 15; cdr3_aa: CASTSSGRSYNEQFF; cdr3_nt: TGTGCCAGCACTAGTAGCGGGAGATCCTACAATGAGCAGTTCTTC
j_call: TRBJ1-1; v_call: TRBV28; d_call: TRBD1; clone_size: medium-sized; cdr3_length: 12; cdr3_aa: CASSLPGTAAFF; cdr3_nt: TGTGCCAGCAGTTTACCCGGGACAGCAGCTTTCTTT
j_call: TRBJ1-1; v_call: TRBV19; d_call: TRBD1; clone_size: medium-sized; cdr3_length: 16; cdr3_aa: CASSTRQGAGSTEAFF; cdr3_nt: TGTGCCAGTAGTACCCGACAGGGGGCAGGATCCACTGAAGCTTTCTTT
j_call: TRBJ2-2; v_call: TRBV11-2; d_call: TRBD1; clone_size: medium-sized; cdr3_length: 15; cdr3_aa: CASRGTAGNTGELFF; cdr3_nt: TGTGCCAGCAGGGGGACAGCCGGAAACACCGGGGAGCTGTTTTTT
j_call: TRBJ2-7; v_call: TRBV6-2/TRBV6-3; d_call: -; clone_size: medium-sized; cdr3_length: 15; cdr3_aa: CASSPTRKSSYEQYF; cdr3_nt: TGTGCCAGCAGTCCGACTAGGAAGAGCTCCTACGAGCAGTACTTC
j_call: TRBJ2-5; v_call: TRBV3-1; d_call: -; clone_size: -; cdr3_length: 14; cdr3_aa: CASRVLGQQETQYF; cdr3_nt: TGTGCCAGCAGGGTTTTGGGGCAGCAAGAGACCCAGTACTTC
j_call: TRBJ1-1; v_call: TRBV5-1; d_call: TRBD1; clone_size: few; cdr3_length: 15; cdr3_aa: CASRTNRGEDTEAFF; cdr3_nt: TGCGCCAGCAGGACTAACAGGGGCGAAGACACTGAAGCTTTCTTT
j_call: TRBJ2-5; v_call: TRBV5-1; d_call: -; clone_size: few; cdr3_length: 16; cdr3_aa: CASSLEAGTFQETQYF; cdr3_nt: TGCGCCAGCAGCTTGGAGGCGGGGACCTTCCAAGAGACCCAGTACTTC
j_call: TRBJ2-1; v_call: TRBV12-3/TRBV12-4; d_call: -; clone_size: -; cdr3_length: 15; cdr3_aa: CASSEDRSSYNEQFF; cdr3_nt: TGTGCCAGCAGTGAAGACAGGAGCTCCTACAATGAGCAGTTCTTC
j_call: TRBJ2-1; v_call: TRBV19; d_call: -; clone_size: many; cdr3_length: 13; cdr3_aa: CASSSLVVNEQFF; cdr3_nt: TGTGCCAGTTCAAGTCTAGTAGTCAATGAGCAGTTCTTC
j_call: TRBJ2-3; v_call: TRBV27; d_call: TRBD2; clone_size: medium-sized; cdr3_length: 17; cdr3_aa: CASSPRLAGAPADTQYF; cdr3_nt: TGTGCCAGCAGTCCCCGACTAGCGGGAGCCCCCGCAGATACGCAGTATTTT
j_call: TRBJ2-2; v_call: TRBV19; d_call: -; clone_size: medium-sized; cdr3_length: 13; cdr3_aa: CASSMGSSGELFF; cdr3_nt: TGTGCCAGTAGTATGGGCTCGTCCGGGGAGCTGTTTTTT